This TCR beta chain was profiled in a study of blood T cell repertoires in COVID-19. Study at large: Material from acute and convalescent COVID-19 was sourced from the United States, Italy and Spain. T cells, B-cell-depleted T cells, or PBMCs provided the cDNA or gDNA that served as material.

In the original workflow: Cell counts per sample came from amplifying reference gene primers. Produced via immunoSEQ multiplex PCR; TCRdb's table is partial and in-frame only. V and J calls plus clone size are reproduced from that table; the DNA served to infer D and trimming. The table lists roughly 86,000 clones, 70% to 85% of them singletons. In Seattle, patients joined the study during active infection and were tracked longitudinally. Unmatched junction bases numbered 6, after V lost 3 bases and J lost 6 bases. This CDR3 comprises 15 residues. In germline, CDR1 is LNHDA, CDR2 SQIVND (reference sequence).

Sequenced material: peripheral blood. The source is a woman of 80 years or more with COVID-19, enrolled during active disease. J is TRBJ1-5 and V is TRBV19, with TRBD1 matching 9 bases. CDR3 nucleotides: TGTGCCAGTAGTATGGGAACAGGGGGCCCTCAGCCCCAGCATTTT. Its protein product is CASSMGTGGPQPQHF. The whole variable domain, remainder taken from reference TRBV19 and TRBJ1-5, is DGGITQSPKYLFRKEGQNVTLSCEQNLNHDAMYWYRQDPGQGLRLIYYSQIVNDFQKGDIAEGYSVSREKKESFPLTVTSAQKNPTAFYLCASSMGTGGPQPQHFGDGTRLSIL.